This TCR beta chain was captured by sequencing in a study of shared clonotypes between healthy human individuals (TCRdb year 2020). With respect to the entire study: The cohort included a few men and a couple of women between 18 and 49 years of age. For each donor, three plates each were used for CD4 naive and CD4 memory, two plates were used for CD8 naive, and one plate was used for CD8 memory. To increase sequencing depth and limit assay-specific biases, TCR repertoire library preparation and sequencing were carried out by different laboratories using diverse techniques. Each donor's leukapheresis produced roughly between roughly 0.85 and 10 billion PBMCs. The study deeply sequenced blood TCR repertoires of about five healthy adults to estimate repertoire size and the extent of clonotype sharing between individuals.

General study outcomes and caveats: Sampling was limited to blood, and TCR repertoires in tissue likely differ from TCR repertoires in blood. Even with the large sequencing depth, rarefaction of the sorted-subset datasets indicated that sequencing was incomplete. Pairwise subsampling led to the expectation that sequencing depth would affect the degree of clonotype sharing among donors. Higher generation probabilities were observed for clonotypes shared by all four sorted-subset donors than for non-shared clonotypes. When a few donors were compared, the shared fraction of clonotypes was around 4.6% for naive CD4, over 3% for naive CD8, 2% to 2.5% for memory CD4, and about 0.36% for memory CD8. Naive subsets generally had larger estimated clonotype richness than memory subsets did. The small number of donors limited the genetic and exposure-history diversity represented.

The donors were healthy, HIV-negative adults who had no recently reported acute infections or vaccinations. Every donor was a Caucasian adult residing in Nashville, Tennessee, USA. Magnetic negative selection was used to enrich CD4+ T cells, after which naive cells were positively selected on CD45RA and the negative fraction became the memory subset. Blood was collected by leukapheresis, and PBMCs were isolated by Ficoll-Histopaque density gradient centrifugation and then cryopreserved in liquid nitrogen vapor phase. Purity and quantity of every magnetically sorted T cell population were checked by analytical flow cytometry. From each sorted fraction, genomic DNA was isolated and quantified by UV absorbance on a Nanodrop 2000c. Using the deep immunoSEQ assay, multiplex PCR amplified TCR CDR3 regions from genomic DNA. For each cell subset, the extracted genomic DNA was distributed evenly across all wells of several immunoSEQ 96-well plates, and each plate served as one replicate. Each replicate PCR for sorted subsets received about 180 ng genomic DNA, equal to roughly 33,000 T cell genomes. The purified libraries were quantified using a Qubit 3.0 fluorometer, sized with a Bioanalyzer 2100, and then quantified again using the KAPA Library Quantification kit. Every immunoSEQ 96-well plate was sequenced on a separate single-read 150-cycle Illumina NextSeq 550 flow cell. The authors' analysis ran thus. Because only junctional sequences without quality scores were contained in the immunoSEQ output, filtering matching that applied to full-length reads could not be performed. To assign V/J genes and CDR3, sequences were annotated against IMGT germline references using PyIR, a Python wrapper for IgBLAST v1.9. Reads were removed for weak V/J assignments (E-value above 1e-6), missing CDR3, stop codons, out-of-frame junctions, or ambiguous translated residues. V3J clonotypes were defined as sequences sharing an identical inferred V gene, J gene, and CDR3 amino acid sequence. The percentage overlap between two repertoires was calculated by dividing the number of shared unique clonotypes by the size of the smaller repertoire. Three approaches were used to assess repertoire richness: RTK rarefaction, the Chao1 estimator, and Recon v2.1 estimates of unobserved clonotypes. Generation probabilities for all TCRbeta clonotypes obtained by the gDNA method from four donors were computed using OLGA. TCRdb retrieved this table from immuneACCESS and kept in-frame rearrangements only. Not all clones are present; in checked studies, unresolved V genes account for under half, and no reason is known for the remainder. V, J and clone size were drawn from that table, and D and trimming were deduced from the DNA. The table for this sample lists some 790,000 clones; 55% to 75% of them were counted only once. The ten most abundant clones make up 1.8% of the sample.

The germline V end is reduced by 2 bases and the J end by 4 bases; junction bases left unmatched: 11. The germline V gene supplies CDR1 SGHRS and CDR2 YFSETQ. The CDR3 has 16 amino acids, counting the end cysteine and phenylalanine. The only DNA kept is the CDR3, 48 bases in frame from the first base. Remarks on this clone: Its antigen has not been determined. No much larger clone exists at a distance of one base, and base qualities are not known.

The TCR sequence derives from a woman aged 25 to 45 in good health. The sequence links TRBV5-1 to TRBJ2-7; 8 central nucleotides agree with TRBD2. Sequences were obtained from memory CD4+ T cells sorted from blood. The sample's cell subset or site label, decoded: CD45RA-negative fraction. The encoded CDR3 is CASSFLGSGRIYEQYF. The DNA sequence follows: TGCGCCAGCAGCTTTTTGGGGAGCGGGAGAATATACGAGCAGTACTTC.